This T cell receptor (beta chain) was observed in a study of shared clonotypes between healthy human individuals. Only in-frame clones appear in the TCRdb table, and some are missing; sequencing was by immunoSEQ multiplex PCR. Among about 1.9 million clones listed, about 93% were seen once. CD8 cells classed as naive were CD45RO-negative and positively selected for CCR7, excluding terminally differentiated effector memory CD45RA+ cells. CDR1 and CDR2 from the germline V gene are SGDLS and YYNGEE. The V and J ends lost 6 bases and 2 bases, in that order; junction bases with no gene match: 10. This CDR3 contains 16 residues. The count of this clone is one. Its antigen is still unknown. Findings and limits, study-wide: For sorted subsets, rarefaction showed incomplete sequencing despite large depth. Clonotype sharing among donors, it was expected, would be affected by sequencing depth.

The gene calls are TRBV9 and TRBJ2-5; TRBD1 agrees at 10 bases. The clonotype comes from a man between 18 and 35 years old in good health. Some clones in this sample may be carry-over from other donors' samples. Input material: naive CD8+ T cells from PBMCs. The CDR3 sequence is CASTKWGTGVQETQYF. The DNA for the CDR3 is TGTGCCAGCACCAAATGGGGGACAGGGGTTCAAGAGACCCAGTACTTC.